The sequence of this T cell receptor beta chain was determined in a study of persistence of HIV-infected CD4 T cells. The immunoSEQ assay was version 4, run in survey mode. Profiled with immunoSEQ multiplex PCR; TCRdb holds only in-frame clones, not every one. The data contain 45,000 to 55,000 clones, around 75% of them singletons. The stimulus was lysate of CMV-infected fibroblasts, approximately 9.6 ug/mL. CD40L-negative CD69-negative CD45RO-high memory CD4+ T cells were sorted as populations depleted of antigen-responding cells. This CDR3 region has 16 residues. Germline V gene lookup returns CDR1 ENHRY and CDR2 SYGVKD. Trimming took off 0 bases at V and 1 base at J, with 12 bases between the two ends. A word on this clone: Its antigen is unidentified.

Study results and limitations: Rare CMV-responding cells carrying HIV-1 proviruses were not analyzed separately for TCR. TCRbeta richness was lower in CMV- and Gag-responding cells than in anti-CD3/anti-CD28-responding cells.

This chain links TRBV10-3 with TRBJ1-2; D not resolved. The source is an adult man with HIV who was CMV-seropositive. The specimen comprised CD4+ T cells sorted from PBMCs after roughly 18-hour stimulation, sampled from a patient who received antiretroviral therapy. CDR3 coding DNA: TGTGCCATCAGTGAGTCCAGGCAGCCGATTAACTATGGCTACACCTTC. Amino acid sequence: CAISESRQPINYGYTF.